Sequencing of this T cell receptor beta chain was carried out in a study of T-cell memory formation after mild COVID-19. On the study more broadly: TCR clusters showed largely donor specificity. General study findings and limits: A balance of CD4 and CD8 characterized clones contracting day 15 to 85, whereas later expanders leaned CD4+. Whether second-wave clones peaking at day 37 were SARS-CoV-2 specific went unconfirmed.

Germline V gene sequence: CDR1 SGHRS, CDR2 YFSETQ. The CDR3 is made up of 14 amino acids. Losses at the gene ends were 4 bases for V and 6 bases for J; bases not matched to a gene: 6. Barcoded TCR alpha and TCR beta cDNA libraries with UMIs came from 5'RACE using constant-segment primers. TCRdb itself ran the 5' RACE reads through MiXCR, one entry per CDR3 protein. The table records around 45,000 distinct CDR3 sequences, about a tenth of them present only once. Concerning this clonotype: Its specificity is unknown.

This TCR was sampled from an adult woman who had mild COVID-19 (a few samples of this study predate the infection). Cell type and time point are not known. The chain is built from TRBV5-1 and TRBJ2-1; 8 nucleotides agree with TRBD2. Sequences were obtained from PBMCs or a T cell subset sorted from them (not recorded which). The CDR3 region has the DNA TGCGCCAGCAGCCTTCTAGCGGGTCTCAATGAGCAGTTCTTC. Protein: CASSLLAGLNEQFF.